The T cell receptor beta chain described here comes from a study of blood T cell repertoires in COVID-19. Overall study: Sample material is recorded as cDNA or gDNA derived from T cells, B-cell-depleted T cells, or PBMCs.

Across 20 to 25 US areas, participants ranged in age from about 18 to 100 years. Cohort placement rested on clinical history that participants reported themselves. The assay was immunoSEQ multiplex PCR, and TCRdb's table has in-frame clones only and misses some. In the table there are a few hundred thousand clones, 88% of which are singletons. The CDR3 has 17 amino acids. The junction had 4 bases not matched to a gene; V was cut back by 2 bases and J by 1 base. Per the germline V gene, CDR1 is LGHNA and CDR2 is YSLEER. The sequence derives from a woman between 45 and 60 years old with acute COVID-19. Specimen: PBMCs or T cells enriched from blood (not recorded which). The rearrangement uses TRBV4-3 and TRBJ2-3; 12 nucleotides agree with TRBD2. The CDR3 sequence is CASSQSSSGRGTDTQYF. CDR3 nucleotides: TGCGCCAGCAGCCAAAGCTCTAGCGGGAGGGGCACAGATACGCAGTATTTT.